This passage covers 10 T cell receptor beta chains from one sample sequenced in a study of T cell changes during pregnancy in multiple sclerosis. Assay used: immunoSEQ multiplex PCR; TCRdb lists only in-frame clones, some missing. The data contain approximately 70,000 clones, more than 85% of them singletons. The starting material was peripheral blood, obtained in the first trimester of pregnancy. These receptors were collected from a female donor with multiple sclerosis, enrolled in a pregnancy study.

A single count supports this clone. The chain links TRBV9 to TRBJ2-7; no clear D. Between the trimmed V and J ends, which lost 2 bases and 2 bases, there was a span of 11 bases. The CDR3 length is 14 residues. CDR1 is SGDLS, CDR2 YYNGEE, per germline. Here the CDR3 reads CASSVRPGPYEQYF. The CDR3, as DNA: TGTGCCAGCAGCGTCAGACCGGGTCCCTACGAGCAGTACTTC.

The genes are TRBV5-6 and TRBJ2-2; TRBD1 matches 11 bases. The CDR3 loop spans 16 amino acids. The ends lost 2 bases at V and 5 bases at J; junction bases unmatched: 5. CDR1 and CDR2 from the germline V gene are SGHDT and YYEEEE. The CDR3 reads CASSLVGQGATGELFF. The DNA for the CDR3 is TGTGCCAGCAGCTTAGTTGGACAGGGGGCTACCGGGGAGCTGTTTTTT.

The J gene is TRBJ2-7, the V gene TRBV21-1; TRBD1, as called in the table, went unchecked against the DNA. TRBV21-1 is recorded as a pseudogene. CDR3 size: 17 residues. The CDR3, as DNA: TGTGCCAGCAGCCCAACCAGCGGACAGGACTTCTCCTACGAGCAGTACTTC. Amino acids: CASSPTSGQDFSYEQYF.

The chain carries TRBV30 and TRBJ1-2; TRBD1 might be the D (6 bases). V was pared by 8 bases and J by 4 bases, with 14 bases between. The CDR3 sequence is 12 residues long. The germline gives CDR1 GTSNPN, CDR2 SVGIG (reference sequence). DNA of the CDR3: TGTGCCCGAGTAGACAGGCCCTATGGCTACACCTTC. Translating it yields CARVDRPYGYTF.

This clone is a singleton in its sample. V gene TRBV28 combines with J gene TRBJ2-7, with 7 bases aligning to TRBD2. The CDR3 spans 14 residues. Per germline, CDR1 MDHEN and CDR2 SYDVKM. After removal of 7 bases from V and 5 bases from J, the junction contained 11 bases not matched to a gene. The CDR3 DNA follows: TGTGCCAGCACCACAACCCGGGGAGGGAACGAGCAGTACTTC. It yields the protein CASTTTRGGNEQYF.

The chain links TRBV30 to TRBJ1-6, with 10 bases identical to TRBD1. The CDR3 contains 14 residues. J lost 11 bases, V lost 0 bases, and 4 bases had no gene match. The germline V gene has CDR1 GTSNPN and CDR2 SVGIG (reference sequence). The CDR3 DNA is TGTGCCTGGAGTGTACGACAGGGGGCTGCACCCCTCCACTTT. Amino acid sequence: CAWSVRQGAAPLHF.

The rearrangement links TRBV5-1 to TRBJ2-7; 10 bases are a match to TRBD1. The CDR3 loop spans 13 amino acids. The V segment lost 4 bases and the J segment 4 bases; nucleotides outside the gene matches: 2. Germline CDR1 and CDR2: SGHRS and YFSETQ. CDR3 sequence (DNA): TGCGCCAGCAGCAGGGACAGGGGTTACGAGCAGTACTTC. Protein product: CASSRDRGYEQYF.

The chain uses TRBV28 and TRBJ2-1, with no clear D. CDR1 MDHEN and CDR2 SYDVKM come from the germline V gene. V lost 2 bases and J 5 bases, leaving 10 bases between the germline ends. The CDR3 totals 14 residues. CDR3 loop: CASSLAAVNNEQFF. CDR3 DNA: TGTGCCAGCAGTTTAGCGGCGGTGAACAATGAGCAGTTCTTC.

The DNA for the CDR3 is TGTGCCAGCTCACCGCCGGAGCGGGGACCTTCTTACAATGAGCAGTTCTTC. Translation gives CASSPPERGPSYNEQFF. This chain connects TRBV18 to TRBJ2-1, with TRBD2 matching 7 bases. The CDR3 contains 17 residues. Germline lookup yields CDR1 KGHSH and CDR2 LQKENI. V shed 3 bases, J shed 4 bases, and the junction held 12 bases outside the gene matches.

The chain is built from TRBV5-1 and TRBJ2-5; no reliable D call. From germline, CDR1 is SGHRS and CDR2 YFSETQ. CDR3 size: 14 residues. The V and J ends lost 0 bases and 5 bases respectively, with 11 bases between them. The CDR3 coding sequence is TGCGCCAGCAGCTTGGGACTTGCTTTGGAGACCCAGTACTTC. It specifies CASSLGLALETQYF.